What follows is one TCR beta chain and its context. Its antigen remains unknown. The germline V and J ends were trimmed by 3 bases and 5 bases, with 8 bases remaining between them. The CDR3 runs to 13 residues. Germline V lookup: CDR1 KGHSH, CDR2 LQKENI. The protocol was immunoSEQ multiplex PCR, while the TCRdb copy is restricted to in-frame clones and leaves out a portion. The sample carries some 110,000 clones, approximately 90% recorded once. This entry belongs to a study of OX40 agonist ivuxolimab in advanced cancers. Study overall: Dosing consisted of intravenous ivuxolimab at 0.01 to 10 mg/kg every 2 weeks. Patients enrolled in dose escalation were diagnosed with hepatocellular carcinoma, melanoma, renal cell or head and neck cancer.

Overall study findings and caveats: Still undetermined is the antigen specificity of the expanded peripheral T cells.

This chain uses TRBV18 with TRBJ1-5; D gene uncertain. This receptor was taken from an adult with an advanced solid tumor such as melanoma, head and neck, liver or kidney cancer. The material was CD4+ or CD8+ T cells sorted from blood, obtained in a trial of the OX40 agonist ivuxolimab. CDR3: CASSPTTDQPQHF. CDR3 nucleotide sequence: TGTGCCAGCTCACCGACCACTGATCAGCCCCAGCATTTT.